What follows are 13 T cell receptor beta chains derived from one specimen sequenced in a study of cytomegalovirus exposure and HLA in healthy donors. The PCR used 60 Vbeta and 13 Jbeta primers. Sequencing used immunoSEQ multiplex PCR; TCRdb keeps in-frame clones, though not all of them. In the table there are approximately 180,000 clones, approximately 86% of which are singletons. Sequencing used PBMCs. All receptors derive from a woman between 18 and 30 years old in good health and CMV-seronegative.

This clone was seen just once. The chain couples TRBV28 to TRBJ2-3; 8 bases are shared with TRBD2. The trim removed 5 bases at V and 0 bases at J, leaving 4 bases unmatched. Looked up from germline, CDR1 is MDHEN and CDR2 is SYDVKM. CDR3 length: 15 residues. In nucleotides, the CDR3 is TGTGCCAGCAGTCTCGGGGGGGCAAGCACAGATACGCAGTATTTT. It yields the protein CASSLGGASTDTQYF.

The sample holds a few counts of this clone. The rearrangement links TRBV2 to TRBJ1-5, with 7 bases lining up with TRBD1. The CDR3 extends over 14 amino acids. Germline CDR1 reads SNHLY; CDR2 reads FYNNEI. V lost 6 bases, J lost 5 bases, and 7 bases stayed unmatched. The CDR3 sequence: CASSATGNYQPQHF. The CDR3 DNA reads as TGTGCCAGCAGCGCGACAGGGAACTATCAGCCCCAGCATTTT.

The CDR3 spells CASSLDSQGHYTF. CDR3 sequence (DNA): TGTGCCAGCAGCTTAGACTCGCAGGGCCACTACACCTTC. The chain combines TRBV7-3 with TRBJ1-2; tentative D call: TRBD1 (5 bases). CDR1 and CDR2 from the germline V gene are SGHTA and FQGTGA. CDR3 length: 13 amino acids. V was clipped by 2 bases and J by 10 bases, with 14 bases between them. The complete variable domain, with remaining parts taken from reference TRBV7-3 and TRBJ1-2, reads GAGVSQTPSNKVTEKGKYVELRCDPISGHTALYWYRQSLGQGPEFLIYFQGTGAADDSGLPNDRFFAVRPEGSVSTLKIQRTERGDSAVYLCASSLDSQGHYTFGSGTRLTVV.

This clone was seen just once. The gene calls are TRBV7-9 and TRBJ2-2; D is undetermined. V was pared by 2 bases and J by 7 bases, with 11 bases between. From germline, CDR1 is SEHNR and CDR2 FQNEAQ (reference sequence). The CDR3 length is 14 residues. The CDR3 DNA reads TGTGCCAGCAGCTTAACGACATCTGGCGGGGAGCTGTTTTTT. It specifies CASSLTTSGGELFF.

The rearrangement uses TRBV5-4 and TRBJ2-7; 8 bases agree with TRBD2. J lost 1 base, V lost 4 bases, and 7 bases had no gene match. The germline CDR1 and CDR2 sequences are SGHNT and YYREEE (reference sequence). The CDR3 is 15 amino acids. CDR3 DNA sequence: TGTGCCAGCAGCGTCGGACTAGCAAGTTCCTACGAGCAGTACTTC. Translating gives CASSVGLASSYEQYF. The variable domain in full, with the rest retrieved from reference TRBV5-4 and TRBJ2-7, is ETGVTQSPTHLIKTRGQQVTLRCSSQSGHNTVSWYQQALGQGPQFIFQYYREEENGRGNFPPRFSGLQFPNYSSELNVNALELDDSALYLCASSVGLASSYEQYFGPGTRLTVT.

In nucleotides, the CDR3 is TGTGCCAGCAGCCTCCCGACAGGGGTAATCACTGAAGCTTTCTTT. It is translated as CASSLPTGVITEAFF. V gene TRBV11-3 combines with J gene TRBJ1-1; 8 bases agree with TRBD1. This CDR3 region has 15 residues. V trimming: 5 bases; J trimming: 4 bases; junction bases outside the gene matches: 9. Looked up from germline, CDR1 is SGHNT and CDR2 is YENEEA.

This chain connects TRBV7-9 to TRBJ1-4, with 7 bases identical to TRBD1. The CDR3 consists of 15 residues. CDR1 is SEHNR and CDR2 is FQNEAQ in the germline V gene (reference sequence). Losses at the gene ends were 5 bases for V and 4 bases for J; bases not matched to a gene: 7. As DNA, the CDR3 is TGTGCCAGCAGCCCCGGACAGGAGATTAATGAAAAACTGTTTTTT. It is translated as CASSPGQEINEKLFF.

As to this clone: Other DNA sequences in the same sample also yield this CDR3. The chain joins TRBV5-1 to TRBJ2-7, with TRBD1 identical over 8 bases. V shed 0 bases, J shed 7 bases, and the junction held 6 bases outside the gene matches. The germline gives CDR1 SGHRS, CDR2 YFSETQ. The length of the CDR3 is 14 residues. The CDR3 DNA follows: TGCGCCAGCAGCTTGGGGCAGGGGGCGGAGGAGCAGTACTTC. Translating gives CASSLGQGAEEQYF.

The chain uses TRBV7-2 and TRBJ2-1, with D unclear. Germline assignment: CDR1 SGHTA and CDR2 FQGNSA. V shed 1 base and J shed 9 bases, with 7 bases lying between them. This CDR3 has 12 amino acids. The CDR3 nucleotides read TGTGCCAGCAGCTTAGGAGGCCGTGAGCAGTTCTTC. This codes for CASSLGGREQFF.

Here the CDR3 DNA reads TGTGCCAGCAGTCTACCGGGGGTTAACTATGGCTACACCTTC. Its protein is CASSLPGVNYGYTF. The chain links TRBV6-1 to TRBJ1-2; possibly TRBD1 for D (5 bases). CDR3 length: 14 amino acids. In germline, CDR1 is MNHNS, CDR2 SASEGT. The V end was cut by 5 bases, the J end by 1 base, with 11 bases between.

The chain employs TRBV5-1 and TRBJ2-1; 8 bases line up with TRBD2. The CDR3 sequence is 12 residues long. The V and J ends lost 7 bases and 8 bases, in that order; junction bases with no gene match: 5. The germline gives CDR1 SGHRS, CDR2 YFSETQ. CDR3 nucleotides: TGCGCCAGCGGACCGGGGGGGGATGAGCAGTTCTTC. Translating it yields CASGPGGDEQFF.

This clone was observed a handful of times. The chain carries TRBV29-1 and TRBJ1-2, with D possibly matching TRBD1 (5 bases). CDR1 is SQVTM and CDR2 is ANQGSEA in the germline V gene. V was shortened by 5 bases and J by 8 bases, with 15 bases between the two germline ends. The CDR3 consists of 12 residues. Here the CDR3 reads CSVTTDWGGYTF. The CDR3 region has the DNA TGCAGCGTTACGACAGACTGGGGAGGCTACACCTTC.

This clone came up a few times. The chain employs TRBV19 and TRBJ2-5, with TRBD2 matching over 8 bases. This CDR3 comprises 16 residues. Germline trimming cut 5 bases from V and 1 base from J; bases unmatched to any gene: 9. The germline V gene has CDR1 LNHDA and CDR2 SQIVND (reference sequence). Written as DNA, the CDR3 is TGTGCCAGTAGTGGGTGGGGCAGCGGGAGCCAAGAGACCCAGTACTTC. This gives the protein CASSGWGSGSQETQYF.